This is a list of T cell receptor beta chains from one sample in a study of cytomegalovirus exposure and HLA in healthy donors. Here immunoSEQ multiplex PCR was the method, and the copy in TCRdb shows in-frame clones only, minus some. The profile shows approximately 190,000 clones, 55% to 75% of them singletons. The sample was PBMCs. Receptor source: a man in his forties or fifties in good health and CMV-seropositive. Both conserved end residues are part of each CDR3. The D gene is left open where the match is weak. A row's size may be missing; if present it is once, few, many or a size class.

J	size	D	V	CDR3	DNA
TRBJ1-2	.	.	TRBV10-2	CATREAGTYGYTF	TGCGCCACCAGAGAGGCAGGAACCTATGGCTACACCTTC
TRBJ1-4	.	TRBD1	TRBV9	CASSRGQNYEKLFF	TGTGCCAGCAGCCGGGGACAGAACTATGAAAAACTGTTTTTT
TRBJ2-5	.	TRBD1	TRBV29-1	CSVDRGLQETQYF	TGCAGCGTGGACAGGGGGCTCCAAGAGACCCAGTACTTC
TRBJ1-1	few	TRBD1	TRBV19	CASSIGTGVAGNTEAFF	TGTGCCAGTAGTATTGGGACAGGGGTTGCGGGGAACACTGAAGCTTTCTTT
TRBJ2-3	.	TRBD1	TRBV7-9	CASSYQTGGRGDTQYF	TGTGCCAGCAGCTACCAGACAGGGGGCCGAGGGGATACGCAGTATTTT
TRBJ2-3	.	TRBD1	TRBV6-4	CASSDPRGPDTQYF	TGTGCCAGCAGTGACCCGAGGGGGCCTGATACGCAGTATTTT
TRBJ1-2	.	.	TRBV6-8	CASSFVPGSYGYTF	TGTGCCAGCAGTTTTGTCCCGGGGAGCTATGGCTACACCTTC
TRBJ1-4	.	.	TRBV11-2	CASSLGRGGTNEKLFF	TGTGCCAGCAGCTTAGGGCGCGGGGGAACTAATGAAAAACTGTTTTTT
TRBJ2-7	.	.	TRBV5-5	CASTSTPGDYEQYF	TGTGCCAGCACCTCAACACCGGGGGACTACGAGCAGTACTTC
TRBJ1-1	.	.	TRBV11-2	CASSLVPTNTEAFF	TGTGCCAGCAGCTTAGTCCCGACTAACACTGAAGCTTTCTTT
TRBJ2-3	once	TRBD2	TRBV27	CASSDSGTSGEADTQYF	TGTGCCAGCAGTGACTCCGGGACTAGCGGGGAGGCAGATACGCAGTATTTT
TRBJ2-1	.	TRBD1	TRBV4-1	CASSHLGRDRDYEQFF	TGCGCCAGCAGCCACCTAGGGAGGGACAGGGACTATGAGCAGTTCTTC
TRBJ1-5	.	TRBD1	TRBV6-1	CASGQGNQPQHF	TGTGCCAGCGGACAGGGCAATCAGCCCCAGCATTTT
TRBJ2-3	few	.	TRBV7-2	CASSLVGVGTDTQYF	TGTGCCAGCAGCTTAGTCGGGGTCGGGACAGATACGCAGTATTTT
TRBJ2-7	.	TRBD1	TRBV6-1	CATGDRGLSYEQYF	TGTGCCACGGGGGACAGGGGGCTCTCCTACGAGCAGTACTTC
TRBJ1-1	.	.	TRBV5-1	CASSLDRRMNTEAFF	TGCGCCAGCAGCTTGGACAGAAGAATGAACACTGAAGCTTTCTTT
TRBJ2-5	.	TRBD2	TRBV14	CASSGGAWEEQYF	TGTGCCAGTTCCGGGGGGGCTTGGGAGGAGCAGTACTTC
TRBJ2-3	.	.	TRBV2	CASSEGQGGDTQYF	TGTGCCAGCAGTGAAGGACAGGGAGGAGATACGCAGTATTTT
TRBJ1-2	.	TRBD1	TRBV4-1	CASSTGAVNYGYTF	TGCGCCAGCAGTACAGGGGCAGTTAACTATGGCTACACCTTC
TRBJ1-2	.	.	TRBV4-1	CASSQVPIPGGGYTF	TGCGCCAGCAGCCAAGTGCCAATCCCGGGGGGTGGCTACACCTTC
TRBJ2-7	.	.	TRBV6-1	CASTLERSYEQYF	TGTGCCAGCACTTTGGAGCGGTCCTACGAGCAGTACTTC
TRBJ1-5	.	.	TRBV19	CASSWGRNLILQPQHF	TGTGCCAGTAGTTGGGGCCGTAACCTGATACTCCAGCCCCAGCATTTT
TRBJ2-1	.	TRBD2	TRBV19	CASRNRVGRGESDNEQFF	TGTGCCAGTAGAAACAGGGTAGGGCGGGGGGAATCCGACAATGAGCAGTTCTTC
TRBJ2-5	.	TRBD2	TRBV7-8	CASSLGLAGRETQYF	TGTGCCAGCAGCTTAGGACTAGCGGGGAGGGAGACCCAGTACTTC
TRBJ2-1	.	.	TRBV2	CASARGLNEQFF	TGTGCCAGCGCGAGGGGACTCAATGAGCAGTTCTTC
TRBJ1-1	.	TRBD1	TRBV12-5	CASGITPRQGNTEAFF	TGTGCTAGTGGCATCACTCCCCGACAGGGGAACACTGAAGCTTTCTTT
TRBJ1-2	.	TRBD1	TRBV6-5	CASSEGTGDRSYTF	TGTGCCAGCAGTGAAGGGACAGGGGATAGGAGCTACACCTTC
TRBJ2-5	.	TRBD1	TRBV2	CASSEDRALETQYF	TGTGCCAGCAGCGAGGACAGGGCTTTGGAGACCCAGTACTTC
TRBJ2-1	.	.	TRBV7-8	CASSLAWQSNEQFF	TGTGCCAGCAGCTTAGCGTGGCAGTCCAATGAGCAGTTCTTC
TRBJ2-7	.	TRBD1	TRBV27	CASSLGQEIKYEQYF	TGTGCCAGCAGTTTAGGACAGGAGATTAAGTACGAGCAGTACTTC
TRBJ1-6	.	TRBD1	TRBV5-1	CASSSGQGGNSPLHF	TGCGCCAGCAGCTCGGGACAGGGGGGCAATTCACCCCTCCACTTT
TRBJ1-4	.	.	TRBV6-1	CASTGGAANEKLFF	TGTGCCAGCACTGGCGGGGCGGCTAATGAAAAACTGTTTTTT
TRBJ1-2	once	.	TRBV5-6	CASSSVGQTNYGYTF	TGTGCCAGCAGCTCGGTCGGACAGACTAACTATGGCTACACCTTC
TRBJ2-7	.	TRBD1	TRBV13	CASSLVTPDRGLTYEQYF	TGTGCCAGCAGCTTAGTAACGCCAGACAGGGGATTAACCTACGAGCAGTACTTC
TRBJ2-3	.	TRBD2	TRBV2	CASSVGLGSTDTQYF	TGTGCCAGCAGCGTTGGACTAGGGAGCACAGATACGCAGTATTTT
TRBJ2-5	.	TRBD2	TRBV4-3	CASSQVGLTGAGGETQYF	TGCGCCAGCAGCCAAGTGGGCCTAACTGGAGCGGGGGGAGAGACCCAGTACTTC
TRBJ2-3	.	TRBD2	TRBV27	CASSSLGGGTDTQYF	TGTGCCAGCAGTTCCCTGGGGGGGGGCACAGATACGCAGTATTTT
TRBJ1-6	.	TRBD1	TRBV11-2	CASSLGDRDNSPLHF	TGTGCCAGCAGCTTAGGGGACAGGGATAATTCACCCCTCCACTTT
TRBJ1-6	.	.	TRBV27	CASAGDLTRSPLHF	TGTGCCAGTGCAGGGGACCTAACGCGGTCACCCCTCCACTTT
TRBJ2-3	.	TRBD2	TRBV18	CASSASSGGTDTQYF	TGTGCCAGCTCCGCCTCTAGCGGGGGCACAGATACGCAGTATTTT
TRBJ2-7	.	TRBD1	TRBV5-1	CASTVGDRDVNEQYF	TGCGCCAGCACCGTTGGGGACAGGGACGTCAACGAGCAGTACTTC
TRBJ2-7	few	.	TRBV6-6	CASSSPGAYYEQYF	TGTGCCAGCAGTTCCCCAGGGGCTTACTACGAGCAGTACTTC
TRBJ2-3	.	.	TRBV6-1	CASSESADTQYF	TGTGCCAGCAGTGAATCCGCAGATACGCAGTATTTT
TRBJ1-1	.	TRBD1	TRBV19	CASLSTRGTEAFF	TGTGCCAGTCTTTCTACCAGGGGGACTGAAGCTTTCTTT
TRBJ2-5	.	TRBD2	TRBV7-3	CASSLSGGQETQYF	TGTGCCAGCAGCTTATCGGGGGGCCAAGAGACCCAGTACTTC
TRBJ2-7	.	.	TRBV15	CATSIYLSYEQYF	TGTGCCACCAGCATCTACCTTTCTTACGAGCAGTACTTC
TRBJ2-7	.	.	TRBV6-5	CASSSIKTGRREGQYF	TGTGCCAGCAGTTCTATCAAAACAGGGAGGAGGGAGGGGCAGTACTTC
TRBJ2-7	once	TRBD1	TRBV2	CASSIGTGGSYEQYF	TGTGCCAGCAGTATCGGGACAGGGGGAAGCTACGAGCAGTACTTC
TRBJ2-7	few	.	TRBV19	CASSMSGRLHEQYF	TGTGCCAGTAGTATGAGCGGGCGCTTACACGAGCAGTACTTC
TRBJ2-7	.	.	TRBV28	CASILDSPPYEQYF	TGTGCCAGCATCCTAGACAGCCCGCCCTACGAGCAGTACTTC
TRBJ2-1	.	TRBD2	TRBV7-2	CASSPSGGGTNEQFF	TGTGCCAGCAGCCCCAGCGGGGGAGGGACCAATGAGCAGTTCTTC
TRBJ2-5	.	.	TRBV18	CASSPPTGETQYF	TGTGCCAGCTCACCTCCGACCGGGGAGACCCAGTACTTC
TRBJ2-3	few	.	TRBV2	CASSEGHLLADTQYF	TGTGCCAGCAGTGAAGGGCATCTCCTAGCAGATACGCAGTATTTT
TRBJ2-2	few	TRBD2	TRBV25-1	CASSAVRAGGNTGELFF	TGTGCCAGCTCTGCTGTAAGGGCGGGGGGTAACACCGGGGAGCTGTTTTTT